Listed here are 28 T cell receptor beta chains from one sample, sequenced in a study of blood T cell repertoires in COVID-19. Some clones are missing from TCRdb's copy, which holds only in-frame ones; the method was immunoSEQ multiplex PCR. The sample includes 140,000 to 150,000 clones, 84% of them seen just once. Sequenced sample: PBMCs or T cells enriched from blood (not recorded which). These receptors all stem from a woman between 50 and 59 years old who had been exposed to COVID-19.

This chain's CDR3 is CASSHGTSGAKAYEQYF. The CDR3 DNA sequence: TGCGCCAGCAGCCACGGGACTAGCGGAGCGAAGGCCTACGAGCAGTACTTC. This rearrangement joins TRBV4-3 to TRBJ2-7; 11 bases are shared with TRBD2. CDR1 and CDR2 (germline): LGHNA, YSLEER. The J segment lost 2 bases and the V segment lost 3 bases, leaving 9 bases of the junction unmatched. This CDR3 is 17 amino acids long.

This clone was seen a handful of times. V usage is TRBV7-8 and J usage is TRBJ2-7; 9 nucleotides agree with TRBD2. V gave up 5 bases and J gave up 3 bases; unmatched junction bases: 11. The CDR3 extends over 16 amino acids. Germline V gene data show CDR1 as SGHVS and CDR2 as FQNEAQ. The CDR3 DNA reads TGTGCCAGCAGCCTTACCTCGACTAGCGGTATCTACGAGCAGTACTTC. Protein: CASSLTSTSGIYEQYF.

V usage is TRBV6-1 and J usage is TRBJ1-4; 7 positions match TRBD1. The CDR3 is 16 residues long. From germline, CDR1 is MNHNS and CDR2 SASEGT. The trim removed 2 bases at V and 2 bases at J, leaving 5 bases unmatched. The CDR3 is CASSEWGQITNEKLFF. CDR3 coding DNA: TGTGCCAGCAGTGAATGGGGACAGATTACTAATGAAAAACTGTTTTTT.

The chain recombines TRBV9 with TRBJ2-1, with unresolved D. This CDR3 is 12 amino acids long. CDR1 and CDR2 from the germline V gene are SGDLS and YYNGEE. The V and J ends lost 0 bases and 9 bases respectively, with 7 bases between them. CDR3 loop: CASSVVSGEQFF. Here the CDR3 DNA reads TGTGCCAGCAGCGTAGTTTCCGGTGAGCAGTTCTTC.

This chain connects TRBV12-3 or TRBV12-4 to TRBJ1-1; 7 positions match TRBD1. This CDR3 region has 13 residues. Trimming removed 2 bases from V and 8 bases from J; junction bases left unmatched: 5. The CDR3 nucleotides are TGTGCCAGCAGTTTATGGACAGGCCAAGAAGCTTTCTTT. Amino acid sequence: CASSLWTGQEAFF.

This chain connects TRBV5-6 to TRBJ1-5; 9 positions match TRBD1. Germline CDR1 and CDR2: SGHDT and YYEEEE. The V gene end was trimmed by 0 bases and the J gene end by 4 bases; junction bases not matched to a gene: 5. This CDR3 has 16 amino acids. The chain's CDR3 is CASSLEGTGKNQPQHF. CDR3 coding DNA: TGTGCCAGCAGCTTGGAAGGGACAGGGAAAAATCAGCCCCAGCATTTT.

CDR3: CASGVGGYGYTF. In nucleotides, the CDR3 is TGTGCCAGTGGGGTAGGGGGATATGGCTACACCTTC. The chain is built from TRBV9 and TRBJ1-2; possible D gene TRBD1, 6 bases. Per germline, CDR1 SGDLS and CDR2 YYNGEE. The V end lost 8 bases, the J end lost 5 bases, and 13 bases lay between the germline ends. CDR3 length: 12 amino acids.

The chain employs TRBV5-4 and TRBJ1-1; TRBD1 is a possible D gene (6 bases). The ends were cut back, 3 bases at V and 1 base at J, with 13 bases in the middle. The CDR3 contains 15 residues. CDR1 and CDR2 (germline): SGHNT, YYREEE (reference sequence). For the CDR3, the DNA is TGTGCCAGCAGCTCAGCGGCGACAGGGAACACTGAAGCTTTCTTT. The encoded protein is CASSSAATGNTEAFF.

This rearrangement joins TRBV5-1 to TRBJ2-7; tentative D call: TRBD2 (5 bases). This CDR3 contains 11 residues. CDR1 and CDR2 from the germline V gene are SGHRS and YFSETQ. With 4 bases removed from V and 3 bases from J, the gap between germline ends came to 5 bases. The CDR3 loop is CASSRDYEQYF. The DNA of the CDR3 is TGCGCCAGCAGCCGGGACTACGAGCAGTACTTC.

Concerning this clone itself: An end of the junction differs from the germline gene, which may be a read error. J is TRBJ2-7 and V is TRBV7-8, with D unresolved. Germline V gene data show CDR1 as SGHVS and CDR2 as FQNEAQ. This CDR3 contains 11 residues. CDR3 protein: CASSFSHEQYF. As DNA, the CDR3 is TGTGCCAGCAGCTTCTCCCACGAGCAGTACTTC.

This clone was seen a single time. The chain carries TRBV9 and TRBJ2-3, with D maybe TRBD2 (6 bases). The CDR3 totals 14 residues. The V end was cut by 2 bases, the J end by 3 bases, with 10 bases between. CDR1 and CDR2 from the germline V gene are SGDLS and YYNGEE. The CDR3 DNA follows: TGTGCCAGCAGCGTTCCGGGAGCTACAGATACGCAGTATTTT. Translating it yields CASSVPGATDTQYF.

This sequence joins TRBV6-2 or TRBV6-3 and TRBJ2-1; perhaps TRBD1 as D (8 bases). Germline CDR1 is MNHEY and CDR2 is SVGEGT. This CDR3 has 15 residues. Deletions cut 4 bases from V and 2 bases from J, with 12 bases between. The CDR3 loop reads CASSSTGGAYNEQFF. The CDR3 DNA is TGTGCCAGCAGTTCCACAGGGGGGGCCTACAATGAGCAGTTCTTC.

The genes are TRBV3-1 (or the pseudogene TRBV3-2) and TRBJ2-3; possible D gene TRBD1, 5 bases. Trimming took 1 base from V and 2 from J, leaving 7 bases between them. The V gene's germline CDR1 is LGHDT and CDR2 YNNKEL (reference sequence). The length of the CDR3 is 14 residues. The CDR3 region has the DNA TGTGCCAGCAGCCAAGTACAGGTCACAGATACGCAGTATTTT. It codes for CASSQVQVTDTQYF.

The CDR3 loop reads CASSRQVSSYNEQFF. CDR3 bases: TGTGCCAGCAGCAGACAGGTTAGCTCCTACAATGAGCAGTTCTTC. The V and J genes are TRBV9 and TRBJ2-1, with a tentative D call TRBD1 (6 bases). This CDR3 has 15 residues. Trimming pared 4 bases from V and 0 bases from J, leaving 11 bases between. Germline-derived CDR1 and CDR2 are SGDLS and YYNGEE.

The CDR3 nucleotides are TGTGCCAGCAGTAGTACAGGGCGGGAGCAGTACTTC. Protein: CASSSTGREQYF. This chain joins TRBV12-3 or TRBV12-4 and TRBJ2-7, with D possibly TRBD1 on 6 matching bases. The CDR3 is 12 residues long. Trimming left V 5 bases short and J 7 bases short, with 12 bases between.

The gene calls are TRBV6-4 and TRBJ1-2; maybe TRBD1 (5 bases). V lost 3 bases, J lost 8 bases, and 16 bases lay in between. The CDR3 is made up of 14 amino acids. Looked up from germline, CDR1 is MRHNA and CDR2 is SNTAGT. CDR3 in amino acids: CASSDMQGGGGYTF. The DNA of the CDR3 is TGTGCCAGCAGTGATATGCAGGGTGGTGGCGGCTACACCTTC.

The table lists this clone with a few counts. The genes are TRBV28 and TRBJ1-2, with no clear D. Trimming removed 3 bases at V and 3 bases at J, with 8 bases between. The CDR3 spans 13 residues. The germline CDR1 and CDR2 sequences are MDHEN and SYDVKM. CDR3 in DNA: TGTGCCAGCAGTTTCGACTGGGACTATGGCTACACCTTC. Its translation is CASSFDWDYGYTF.

This clone came up once. V is TRBV6-5 and J is TRBJ1-6; no clear D. The V gene lost 7 bases and the J gene lost 7 bases, with 11 bases spanning the gap. Per germline, CDR1 MNHEY and CDR2 SVGAGI. The CDR3 has 13 amino acids. CDR3 sequence: CASITDRNSPLHF. DNA of the CDR3: TGTGCCAGCATCACAGATAGGAATTCACCCCTCCACTTT.

The sample holds many counts of this clone. The V gene is TRBV7-9, the J gene TRBJ2-7; D may be TRBD1 (7 bases). Germline loops: CDR1 SEHNR, CDR2 FQNEAQ (reference sequence). V was clipped by 3 bases and J by 0 bases, with 9 bases between them. This CDR3 has 14 residues. CDR3 nucleotide sequence: TGTGCCAGCAGCTTGCGGGACAGCTCCTACGAGCAGTACTTC. Protein product: CASSLRDSSYEQYF.

This rearrangement joins TRBV19 to TRBJ1-5; 9 positions match TRBD1. The CDR3 consists of 15 residues. Germline lookup yields CDR1 LNHDA and CDR2 SQIVND (reference sequence). Unmatched junction bases numbered 8, after V lost 7 bases and J lost 4 bases. CDR3 sequence (DNA): TGTGCCAGTACCGTGAACAGGGGGCGAAATCAGCCCCAGCATTTT. It encodes CASTVNRGRNQPQHF.

This clone turned up a few times. The chain uses TRBV19 and TRBJ2-7, with D perhaps matching TRBD2 (5 bases). The germline V and J ends were trimmed by 5 bases and 0 bases, with 11 bases remaining between them. Germline V lookup: CDR1 LNHDA, CDR2 SQIVND (reference sequence). This CDR3 region has 14 residues. The CDR3 loop reads CASSRGSTSYEQYF. For the CDR3, the DNA is TGTGCCAGTAGTCGAGGGTCCACCTCCTACGAGCAGTACTTC. Full variable domain (missing parts from reference TRBV19 and TRBJ2-7): DGGITQSPKYLFRKEGQNVTLSCEQNLNHDAMYWYRQDPGQGLRLIYYSQIVNDFQKGDIAEGYSVSREKKESFPLTVTSAQKNPTAFYLCASSRGSTSYEQYFGPGTRLTVT.

The chain joins TRBV4-1 to TRBJ1-4; TRBD1 aligns across 9 bases. The CDR3 is made up of 16 amino acids. Germline V gene sequence: CDR1 MGHRA, CDR2 YSYEKL. The ends lost 8 bases at V and 3 bases at J; junction bases unmatched: 10. CDR3 loop: CASSRVGQGSNEKLFF. The CDR3 bases are TGCGCCAGCTCGCGAGTAGGACAGGGGTCTAATGAAAAACTGTTTTTT.

Relative to its sample, this clone is medium-sized. The chain has TRBV2 and TRBJ1-6, with 7 bases matching TRBD1. This CDR3 contains 14 residues. Losses at the gene ends were 4 bases for V and 6 bases for J; bases not matched to a gene: 3. Germline V gene data show CDR1 as SNHLY and CDR2 as FYNNEI. The CDR3 here is CASSAGTVNSPLHF. The CDR3 region has the DNA TGTGCCAGCAGTGCCGGGACAGTTAATTCACCCCTCCACTTT.

CDR3: CASSLAAGTPNTEAFF. DNA of the CDR3: TGCGCCAGCAGCTTGGCCGCCGGGACACCGAACACTGAAGCTTTCTTT. The rearrangement links TRBV5-1 to TRBJ1-1; the D gene is possibly TRBD1 (6 bases). CDR1 is SGHRS, CDR2 YFSETQ, per germline. Between the trimmed V and J ends, which lost 0 bases and 1 base, there was a span of 13 bases. The CDR3 is 16 residues long.

The V gene is TRBV4-2, the J gene TRBJ2-1, with D uncertain. V lost 0 bases to trimming and J lost 6 bases, with 9 bases between them. The CDR3 spans 14 residues. Germline V gene sequence: CDR1 LGHNA, CDR2 YNFKEQ. CDR3 sequence reads: CASSQDPGSNEQFF. CDR3 bases: TGTGCCAGCAGCCAAGATCCGGGTTCCAATGAGCAGTTCTTC.

This clone came up once. V is TRBV6-1 and J is TRBJ1-2; 10 nucleotides agree with TRBD1. J was trimmed by 6 bases and V by 3 bases; bases with no gene match: 7. The CDR3 is 15 residues long. CDR1 is MNHNS, CDR2 SASEGT, per germline. Here the CDR3 DNA reads TGTGCCAGCAGTGAGAGTCCCGGGACAGGGGATGGCTACACCTTC. It specifies CASSESPGTGDGYTF.

DNA of the CDR3: TGTGCCAGCTCACCAAACAGTTTAAATGGCTACACCTTC. Translation: CASSPNSLNGYTF. The chain joins TRBV18 to TRBJ1-2; D remains unclear. The germline V and J ends were trimmed by 2 bases and 6 bases, with 10 bases remaining between them. Germline CDR1 is KGHSH and CDR2 is LQKENI. The CDR3 length is 13 residues.

V usage is TRBV27 and J usage is TRBJ2-1; 12 bases are a match to TRBD1. The germline CDR1 and CDR2 sequences are MNHEY and SMNVEV (reference sequence). The V and J ends lost 3 bases and 3 bases, in that order; junction bases with no gene match: 6. The CDR3 covers 17 residues. CDR3 coding DNA: TGTGCCAGCAGTTTCTCCGGGACAGGGGGCCTCTACAATGAGCAGTTCTTC. This gives the protein CASSFSGTGGLYNEQFF.